The next 14 T cell receptor beta chains were all read from a single sample in a study of cytomegalovirus exposure and HLA in healthy donors. 60 Vbeta and 13 Jbeta primers were used in PCR. Method: immunoSEQ multiplex PCR; TCRdb's copy keeps in-frame clones and lacks some. The table includes a few hundred thousand clones, just over 75% detected once. Sequencing was carried out using PBMCs. The receptors stem from a woman between 55 and 75 years old in good health and CMV-seropositive.

The rearrangement links TRBV18 to TRBJ1-1; 9 bases match TRBD1. The J segment lost 4 bases and the V segment lost 5 bases, leaving 14 bases of the junction unmatched. The CDR3 runs 17 residues. CDR1 and CDR2 from the germline V gene are KGHSH and LQKENI. This chain's CDR3 is CASSFQTGTGSGTEAFF. CDR3 sequence (DNA): TGTGCCAGCTCATTTCAAACCGGGACAGGGTCTGGCACTGAAGCTTTCTTT.

In DNA form, the CDR3 reads TGCGCCAGCAGCTTGGGGACTAGCTGGTATGAGCAGTTCTTC. It yields the protein CASSLGTSWYEQFF. The V gene is TRBV5-1, the J gene TRBJ2-1; 8 nucleotides align to TRBD2. The CDR3 sequence is 14 residues long. Germline V gene sequence: CDR1 SGHRS, CDR2 YFSETQ. V lost 0 bases to trimming and J lost 8 bases; unmatched junction nucleotides: 4.

J is TRBJ2-2 and V is TRBV19, with D possibly matching TRBD2 (6 bases). Germline CDR1 LNHDA, CDR2 SQIVND (reference sequence). With 5 bases removed from V and 0 bases from J, the gap between germline ends came to 16 bases. The CDR3 is made up of 17 amino acids. CDR3 sequence reads: CASSLIGGGTNTGELFF. In DNA form, the CDR3 reads TGTGCCAGTAGTTTAATTGGGGGAGGTACGAACACCGGGGAGCTGTTTTTT.

The chain recombines TRBV10-3 with TRBJ2-5; TRBD2 matches at 12 bases. CDR3 length: 13 residues. J lost 3 bases, V lost 7 bases, and 0 bases had no gene match. CDR1 is ENHRY and CDR2 is SYGVKD in the germline V gene. CDR3 residues: CAITSGGEETQYF. CDR3 coding DNA: TGTGCCATCACTAGCGGGGGGGAAGAGACCCAGTACTTC.

The chain carries TRBV9 and TRBJ2-7, with D possibly TRBD1 on 5 matching bases. The CDR3 runs to 14 residues. The V gene's germline CDR1 is SGDLS and CDR2 YYNGEE. V lost 3 bases and J lost 7, with 17 bases in between. CDR3 amino acids: CASSGAGFLREQYF. The CDR3 DNA follows: TGTGCCAGCAGCGGCGCAGGGTTCCTTAGGGAGCAGTACTTC.

The V call is TRBV28, the J call TRBJ1-3; TRBD1 agrees at 7 bases. The CDR3 covers 14 residues. Germline V gene lookup returns CDR1 MDHEN and CDR2 SYDVKM. V lost 5 bases to trimming and J lost 2 bases; unmatched junction nucleotides: 3. CDR3 sequence: CASSNGQAGNTIYF. DNA of the CDR3: TGTGCCAGCAGTAACGGACAGGCTGGAAACACCATATATTTT.

The chain carries TRBV5-4 and TRBJ2-5, with 9 bases lining up with TRBD2. The CDR3 spans 14 residues. Trimming took 9 bases from V and 4 from J; bases not matched to a gene: 10. Germline V lookup: CDR1 SGHNT, CDR2 YYREEE (reference sequence). This CDR3 is CAINRGGDRETQYF. CDR3 bases: TGTGCCATCAACCGCGGGGGGGACCGAGAGACCCAGTACTTC.

The chain uses TRBV2 and TRBJ1-1, with D perhaps matching TRBD1 (5 bases). Trimming shortened V by 8 bases and J by 1 base, and 11 bases separated the two germline ends. Germline CDR1 reads SNHLY; CDR2 reads FYNNEI. This CDR3 comprises 13 residues. CDR3 in amino acids: CASLDSWNTEAFF. The CDR3 DNA follows: TGTGCCAGCCTTGACAGTTGGAACACTGAAGCTTTCTTT.

The chain couples TRBV27 to TRBJ1-2; 11 nucleotides align to TRBD1. CDR1 and CDR2 (germline): MNHEY, SMNVEV (reference sequence). The CDR3 runs 13 residues. V was clipped by 5 bases and J by 6 bases; unmatched bases: 2. CDR3 sequence (DNA): TGTGCCAGCAGTCGGACAGGGGGCCATGGCTACACCTTC. Amino acids: CASSRTGGHGYTF.

This chain uses TRBV6-5 with TRBJ1-2; D not resolved. Trimming removed 0 bases from V and 4 bases from J, with 12 bases in between. Germline V gives CDR1 MNHEY, CDR2 SVGAGI. The CDR3 extends over 15 amino acids. This CDR3 is CASSYSRWVAYGYTF. The DNA of the CDR3 is TGTGCCAGCAGTTACTCGAGGTGGGTCGCCTATGGCTACACCTTC.

This chain uses TRBV30 with TRBJ1-2; D ambiguous. Germline V CDR1 and CDR2: GTSNPN, SVGIG (reference sequence). Trimming took 0 bases from V and 2 from J, leaving 7 bases between them. This CDR3 is 13 amino acids long. CDR3 in amino acids: CAWSVVANYGYTF. For the CDR3, the DNA is TGTGCCTGGAGTGTCGTAGCCAACTATGGCTACACCTTC. The complete variable domain, with remaining parts taken from reference TRBV30 and TRBJ1-2, reads SQTIHQWPATLVQPVGSPLSLECTVEGTSNPNLYWYRQAAGRGLQLLFYSVGIGQISSEVPQNLSASRPQDRQFILSSKKLLLSDSGFYLCAWSVVANYGYTFGSGTRLTVV.

The chain joins TRBV11-2 to TRBJ2-7; D is ambiguous. The CDR3 consists of 15 residues. CDR1 is SGHAT and CDR2 is FQNNGV in the germline V gene. Trimming took off 2 bases at V and 0 bases at J, with 11 bases between the two ends. The CDR3 reads CASSLISVSSYEQYF. Here the CDR3 DNA reads TGTGCCAGCAGCTTAATCAGCGTGAGCTCCTACGAGCAGTACTTC.

V gene TRBV13 combines with J gene TRBJ2-7, with D possibly TRBD2 on 7 matching bases. The CDR3 extends over 14 amino acids. Trimming took 4 bases from V and 3 from J, leaving 13 bases between them. In germline, CDR1 is PRHDT, CDR2 FYEKMQ (reference sequence). The CDR3 region has the DNA TGTGCCAGCAGCTCCGGGGGGCGCGACTACGAGCAGTACTTC. Translation: CASSSGGRDYEQYF.

The chain is built from TRBV18 and TRBJ2-3; D unresolved. The germline V gene has CDR1 KGHSH and CDR2 LQKENI. V shed 4 bases and J shed 4 bases, with 9 bases lying between them. This CDR3 has 13 amino acids. In DNA, the CDR3 is TGTGCCAGCTCACGTACTGAGGCAGATACGCAGTATTTT. Translation: CASSRTEADTQYF.